Listed below are T cell receptor beta chains from one sample, sequenced in a study of T cell repertoires in cytomegalovirus infection. MiXCR was run by TCRdb on the reads, yielding one entry per CDR3 protein. Counted here are fewer than 550,000 distinct CDR3 sequences, 16% occurring once; the ten biggest clones make up roughly a quarter. The sequenced material came from CD8+ T cells from PBMCs. Receptors were obtained from a human donor in good health (CMV status not recorded). Some clones in this sample may be carry-over from other donors' samples. Each CDR3 is given with its conserved first and last residue. Fields, in order: J gene, CDR3 length, V gene, CDR3 protein.

>TRBJ1-4|13|TRBV27
CASSRDSNEKLFF
>TRBJ1-4|16|TRBV7-9
CASSPSHGEGIEKLFF
>TRBJ2-5|14|TRBV28
CASTGQRELETQYF
>TRBJ2-3|14|TRBV6-1
CAGSGGPYTDTQYF
>TRBJ2-3|14|TRBV27
CASSLGRETDTQYF
>TRBJ1-1|15|TRBV5-4
CASSSGGQGDTEAFF
>TRBJ2-7|16|TRBV10-3
CAISEPSAANDHEQYF
>TRBJ2-1|15|TRBV12-3/TRBV12-4
CASSLGGGVYNEQFF
>TRBJ2-1|15|TRBV5-6
CASSWTSGGVNEQFF
>TRBJ1-1|16|TRBV7-3
CASSLTGGQTNTEAFF
>TRBJ2-2|17|TRBV7-9
CASSKGLAGVSTGELFF
>TRBJ1-5|15|TRBV28
CASSLTQHSNQPQHF
>TRBJ1-6|14|TRBV19
CASSGGQINSPLHF